This T cell receptor beta chain was captured in a study of molecular identifiers for immune sequencing clone quantification. Turning to the study itself: Four of five splits of RNA from 20,000 or 100,000 naive CD8 cells were sequenced in replicates.

A single record per CDR3 protein comes from TCRdb applying MiXCR to the PCR reads. The sample shows just under 650,000 distinct CDR3 sequences, about 20% of them seen only once. This clonotype was counted at least ten times. The V gene lost 0 bases and the J gene lost 3 bases, with 10 bases spanning the gap. Germline loops: CDR1 SGDLS, CDR2 YYNGEE. The CDR3 sequence is 14 residues long. Sorting recovered naive CD8 T cells on a CD8+CD4-CCR7+CD45RA+ profile. The source of this sequence is a human donor in good health. Some libraries in this study had Jurkat cell RNA spiked in. The chain has TRBV9 and TRBJ2-7; D unresolved. Sequenced material: naive CD8+ T cells from blood, with Jurkat cell RNA spiked in. Subset denoted: FACS-sorted CD8+CD4-CCR7+CD45RA+ naive T cells. This chain's CDR3 is CASSVGQSGYEQYF. CDR3 DNA sequence: TGTGCCAGCAGCGTAGGGCAGTCTGGCTACGAGCAGTACTTC.